The 5 T cell receptor beta chains in this list originate from one sample, sequenced in a study of T cells in Graves' hyperthyroidism and ophthalmopathy. RNA transcripts served as the template for amplifying TCR beta CDR3 regions. Primed by the HTBI set, a first-round RT-PCR was run on the TCR CDR3. MiXCR was run by TCRdb on the multiplex PCR reads, yielding one entry per CDR3 protein. The data contain around 600,000 distinct CDR3 sequences, about 14% of them seen just once; the ten biggest clones take up around an eighth. Sequencing was carried out using blood. All receptors come from a woman aged 50 to 60 with Graves' ophthalmopathy.

This clonotype was detected many times. The chain combines TRBV11-2 with TRBJ2-1; 7 nucleotides agree with TRBD2. V was clipped by 1 base and J by 5 bases; unmatched bases: 2. Germline values: CDR1 SGHAT, CDR2 FQNNGV. This CDR3 is 14 amino acids long. CDR3 residues: CASSLGGTNNEQFF. The DNA of the CDR3 is TGTGCCAGCAGCTTAGGCGGGACTAACAATGAGCAGTTCTTC.

This chain connects TRBV11-2 to TRBJ2-2, with 7 bases that match TRBD1. The junction had 7 bases not matched to a gene; V was cut back by 5 bases and J by 7 bases. CDR1 and CDR2 (germline): SGHAT, FQNNGV. The CDR3 covers 14 residues. In DNA, the CDR3 is TGTGCCAGCAGCACACTACAGGGGTTCGGGGAGCTGTTTTTT. It is translated as CASSTLQGFGELFF.

This clonotype has ten or more counts. This chain uses TRBV7-3 with TRBJ2-3; D unresolved. Germline values: CDR1 SGHTA, CDR2 FQGTGA. Trimming left V 1 base short and J 2 bases short, with 10 bases between. There are 15 residues in the CDR3. The CDR3 reads CASSLISGSTDTQYF. Here the CDR3 DNA reads TGTGCCAGCAGCTTAATCTCGGGCTCCACAGATACGCAGTATTTT.

This chain joins TRBV7-9 and TRBJ2-5; 12 bases agree with TRBD2. V was clipped by 5 bases and J by 7 bases; unmatched bases: 11. Germline lookup yields CDR1 SEHNR and CDR2 FQNEAQ (reference sequence). The CDR3 totals 16 residues. CDR3 sequence (DNA): TGTGCCAGCAGCCCAAGACTAGCGGGAGAGATCGTGACCCAGTACTTC. It specifies CASSPRLAGEIVTQYF.

This clonotype was counted many times. The V gene is TRBV28, the J gene TRBJ1-4, with D perhaps matching TRBD1 (5 bases). Trimming cost V 7 bases and J 2 bases, with 11 bases left between them. The CDR3 is 14 amino acids. Germline lookup yields CDR1 MDHEN and CDR2 SYDVKM. This CDR3 reads CASTMTATNEKLFF. The DNA of the CDR3 is TGTGCCAGCACCATGACAGCTACTAATGAAAAACTGTTTTTT.